The clone carrying this T cell receptor (beta chain) was observed at least ten times. As yet, its antigen is unknown. 5'RACE template switching generated TCR cDNA, adding a universal primer site and UMIs. One entry per CDR3 protein, called by TCRdb with MiXCR from the 5' RACE reads. This table has 400,000 or so distinct CDR3 sequences, roughly 12% appearing once. The data are from a study of T cells after yellow fever vaccination. Regarding the study as a whole: It was a small share of clonotypes that appeared in both CD4 and CD8 compartments. Secondary responses were weaker yet peaked faster, day 5 versus 15.

Germline loops: CDR1 MNHEY, CDR2 SMNVEV (reference sequence). This CDR3 has 16 amino acids. V lost 6 bases to trimming and J lost 5 bases; unmatched junction nucleotides: 15. The clonotype originates from a man between 18 and 29 years old who received the YFV17D yellow fever vaccine. Sequencing used PBMCs, obtained on the day of the first yellow fever vaccination. J is TRBJ2-5 and V is TRBV27, with 7 positions matching TRBD2. The CDR3 bases are TGTGCCAGCAGCCACCGGAGAGCGGGGCCACCGGAGACCCAGTACTTC. The encoded protein is CASSHRRAGPPETQYF.